Here is one T cell receptor beta chain with its context. Its antigen remains unknown. The study ran its PCR with 60 Vbeta and 13 Jbeta primers. The assay was immunoSEQ multiplex PCR, and TCRdb's table has in-frame clones only and misses some. Of 100,000 to 150,000 clones listed, about four fifths are singletons. V dropped 7 bases and J dropped 2 bases, with 13 bases sitting between them. In germline, CDR1 is MGHDK, CDR2 SYGVNS. The CDR3 contains 14 residues. This record comes from a study of cytomegalovirus exposure and HLA in healthy donors. Findings of the study overall: In a later analysis, donors in an Asian-associated ancestry cluster reportedly had fewer N-insertions in productive TCRs than the cohort mean. Earlier analysis looked at TCR beta V segments, and most were productive about 90% or about 30% of the time.

The sequencing input was PBMCs. The receptor was isolated from a man aged 35-49 years in good health and CMV-seronegative. This chain uses TRBV25-1 with TRBJ2-3; weak D call: TRBD2 (6 bases). The CDR3 DNA follows: TGTGCCAGCAATCGGGGGAGATACACAGATACGCAGTATTTT. Protein product: CASNRGRYTDTQYF.